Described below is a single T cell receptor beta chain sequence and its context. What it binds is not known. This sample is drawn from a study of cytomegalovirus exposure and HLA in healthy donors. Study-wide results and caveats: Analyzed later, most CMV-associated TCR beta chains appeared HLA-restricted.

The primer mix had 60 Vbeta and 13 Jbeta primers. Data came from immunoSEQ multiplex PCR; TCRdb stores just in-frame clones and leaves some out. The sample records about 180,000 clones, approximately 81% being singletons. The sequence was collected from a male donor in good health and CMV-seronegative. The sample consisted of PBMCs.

CDR3 sequence (DNA): TGTGCCAGTACGGACAGAGCTAGCAATCAGCCCCAGCATTTT. This translates into CASTDRASNQPQHF. This chain links TRBV19 with TRBJ1-5, with D maybe TRBD1 (6 bases). V was shortened by 7 bases and J by 0 bases, with 10 bases between the two germline ends. Looked up from germline, CDR1 is LNHDA and CDR2 is SQIVND (reference sequence). The CDR3 has 14 residues.